This T cell receptor (beta chain) was captured in a study of blood T cell repertoires in COVID-19. Overall study context: Sources were T cells, B-cell-depleted T cells, or PBMCs; the material itself was cDNA or gDNA.

As originally analysed: Estimates of nucleated cell counts were drawn from the amplification of reference gene primers. The protocol was immunoSEQ multiplex PCR, while the TCRdb copy is restricted to in-frame clones and leaves out a portion. V and J calls and clone size are given by that table; D and trimming were obtained from the DNA. The data contain 180,000 or so clones, over 75% of them singletons. This CDR3 is built from 16 residues. Germline CDR1 is LNHDA and CDR2 is SQIVND (reference sequence). After removal of 7 bases from V and 0 bases from J, the junction contained 6 bases not matched to a gene.

This sequence joins TRBV19 and TRBJ2-1, with 10 bases that match TRBD2. The sequenced sample was peripheral blood. The origin of this receptor is a man aged 45-65 years who had recovered from COVID-19. The CDR3 bases are TGTGCCAGTAATGTTAGCGGGAGGCGCTCCTACAATGAGCAGTTCTTC. Its protein is CASNVSGRRSYNEQFF.